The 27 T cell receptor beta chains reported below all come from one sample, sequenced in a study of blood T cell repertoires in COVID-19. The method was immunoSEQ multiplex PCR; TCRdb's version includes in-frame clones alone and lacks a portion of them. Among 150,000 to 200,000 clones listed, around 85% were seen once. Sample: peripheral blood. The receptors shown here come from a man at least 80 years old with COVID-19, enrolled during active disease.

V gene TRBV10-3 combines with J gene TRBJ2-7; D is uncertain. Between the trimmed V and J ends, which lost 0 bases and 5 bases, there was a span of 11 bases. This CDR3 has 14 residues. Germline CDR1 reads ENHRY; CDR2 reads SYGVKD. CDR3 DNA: TGTGCCATCAGTGAGTCCAATAGTCTGCACGAGCAGTACTTC. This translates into CAISESNSLHEQYF.

CDR3 DNA: TGTGCCAGCAGCTTATACGGAGGGGAAGCGTTCTTC. Translated: CASSLYGGEAFF. The chain carries TRBV7-9 and TRBJ2-1; TRBD2 might be the D (6 bases). This CDR3 contains 12 residues. Trimming removed 2 bases from V and 15 bases from J, with 14 bases in between. Germline CDR1 and CDR2: SEHNR and FQNEAQ (reference sequence). Filled out from reference TRBV7-9 and TRBJ2-1, the complete variable domain reads DTGVSQNPRHKITKRGQNVTFRCDPISEHNRLYWYRQTLGQGPEFLTYFQNEAQLEKSRLLSDRFSAERPKGSFSTLEIQRTEQGDSAMYLCASSLYGGEAFFGPGTRLTVL.

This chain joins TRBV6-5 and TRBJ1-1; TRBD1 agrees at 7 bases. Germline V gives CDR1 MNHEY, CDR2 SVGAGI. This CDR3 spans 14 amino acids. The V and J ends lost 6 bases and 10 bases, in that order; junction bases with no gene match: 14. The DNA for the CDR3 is TGTGCCAGCAGGGGACAGAGCTACGCGTTGCGAGCTTTCTTT. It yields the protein CASRGQSYALRAFF.

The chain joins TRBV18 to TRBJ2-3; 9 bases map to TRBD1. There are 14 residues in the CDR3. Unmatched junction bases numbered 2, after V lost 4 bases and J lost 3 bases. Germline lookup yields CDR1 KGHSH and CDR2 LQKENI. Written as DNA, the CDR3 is TGTGCCAGCTCACGGGACAGGGCTACAGATACGCAGTATTTT. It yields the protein CASSRDRATDTQYF.

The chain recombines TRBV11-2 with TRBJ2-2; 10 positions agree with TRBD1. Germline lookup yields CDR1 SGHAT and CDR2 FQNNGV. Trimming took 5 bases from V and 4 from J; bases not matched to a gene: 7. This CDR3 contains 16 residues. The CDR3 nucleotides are TGTGCCAGCAGCCCCGAGACAGGGGGCCGCACCGGGGAGCTGTTTTTT. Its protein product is CASSPETGGRTGELFF.

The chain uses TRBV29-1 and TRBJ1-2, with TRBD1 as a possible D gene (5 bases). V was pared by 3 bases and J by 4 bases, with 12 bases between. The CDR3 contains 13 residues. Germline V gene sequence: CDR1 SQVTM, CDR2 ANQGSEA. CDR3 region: CSVDRVWGYGYTF. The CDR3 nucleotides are TGCAGCGTTGACAGGGTATGGGGCTATGGCTACACCTTC.

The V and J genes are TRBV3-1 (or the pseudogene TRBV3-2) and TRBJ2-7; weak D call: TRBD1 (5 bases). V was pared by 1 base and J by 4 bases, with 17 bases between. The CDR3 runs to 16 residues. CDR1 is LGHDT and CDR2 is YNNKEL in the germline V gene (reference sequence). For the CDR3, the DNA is TGTGCCAGCAGCCAAGCCCTGTGGGCAGGGCGATACGAGCAGTACTTC. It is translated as CASSQALWAGRYEQYF.

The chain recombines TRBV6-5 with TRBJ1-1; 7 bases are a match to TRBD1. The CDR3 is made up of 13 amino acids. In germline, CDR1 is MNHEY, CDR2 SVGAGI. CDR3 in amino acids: CAAGEGARAEAFF. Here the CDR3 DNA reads TGTGCAGCAGGTGAGGGGGCCCGGGCTGAAGCTTTCTTT.

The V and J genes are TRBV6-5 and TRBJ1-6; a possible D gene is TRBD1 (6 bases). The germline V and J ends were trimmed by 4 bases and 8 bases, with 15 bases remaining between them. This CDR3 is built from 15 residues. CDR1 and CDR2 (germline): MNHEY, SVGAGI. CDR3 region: CASSSAYRVDSPLHF. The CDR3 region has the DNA TGTGCCAGCAGTTCCGCCTACAGGGTTGATTCACCCCTCCACTTT.

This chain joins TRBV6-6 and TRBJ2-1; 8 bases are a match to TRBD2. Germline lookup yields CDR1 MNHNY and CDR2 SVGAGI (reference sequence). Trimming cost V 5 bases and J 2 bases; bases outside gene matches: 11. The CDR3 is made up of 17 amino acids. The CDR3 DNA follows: TGTGCCAGCAGTCAGGGCGGAGCGGGGGCGACCTACAATGAGCAGTTCTTC. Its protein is CASSQGGAGATYNEQFF.

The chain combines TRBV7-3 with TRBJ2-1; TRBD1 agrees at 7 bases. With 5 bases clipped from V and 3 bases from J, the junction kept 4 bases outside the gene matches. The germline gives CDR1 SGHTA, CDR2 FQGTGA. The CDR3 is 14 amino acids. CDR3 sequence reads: CASSPRQGYNEQFF. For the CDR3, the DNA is TGTGCCAGCAGCCCTCGACAGGGCTACAATGAGCAGTTCTTC.

In DNA, the CDR3 is TGCGCCAGCAGTGTCCGACAGGGATCGGCGGTTCGGGAGCAGTTCTTC. As protein: CASSVRQGSAVREQFF. The chain is built from TRBV10-1 and TRBJ2-1; TRBD1 matches at 7 bases. This CDR3 is 16 amino acids long. The germline gives CDR1 WNHNN, CDR2 SYGVQD (reference sequence). The V segment lost 4 bases and the J segment 10 bases; nucleotides outside the gene matches: 16.

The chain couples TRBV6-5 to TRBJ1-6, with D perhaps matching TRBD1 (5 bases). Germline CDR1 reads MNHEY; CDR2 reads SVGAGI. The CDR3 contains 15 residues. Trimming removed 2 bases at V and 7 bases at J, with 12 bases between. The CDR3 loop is CASSYRAGRNSPLHF. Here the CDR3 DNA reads TGTGCCAGCAGTTACAGGGCAGGGAGGAATTCACCCCTCCACTTT.

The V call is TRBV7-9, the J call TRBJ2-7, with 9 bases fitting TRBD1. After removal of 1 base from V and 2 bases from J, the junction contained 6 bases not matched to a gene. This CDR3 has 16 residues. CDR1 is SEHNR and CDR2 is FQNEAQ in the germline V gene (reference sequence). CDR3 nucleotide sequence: TGTGCCAGCAGCTTAGGATCCGGGACAGGGACCTACGAGCAGTACTTC. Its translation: CASSLGSGTGTYEQYF.

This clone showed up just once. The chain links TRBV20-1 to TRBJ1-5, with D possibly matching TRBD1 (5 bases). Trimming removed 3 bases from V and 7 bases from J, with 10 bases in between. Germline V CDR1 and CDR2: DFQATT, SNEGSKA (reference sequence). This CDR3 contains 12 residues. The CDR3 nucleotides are TGCAGTGCTAGTGTACGGGGGCAGCCCCAGCATTTT. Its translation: CSASVRGQPQHF.

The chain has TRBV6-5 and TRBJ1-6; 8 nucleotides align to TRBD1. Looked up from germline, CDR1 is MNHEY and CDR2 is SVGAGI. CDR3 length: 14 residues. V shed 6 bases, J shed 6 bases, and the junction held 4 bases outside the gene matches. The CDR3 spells CASRTGQANSPLHF. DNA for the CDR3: TGTGCCAGCAGGACGGGACAGGCTAATTCACCCCTCCACTTT.

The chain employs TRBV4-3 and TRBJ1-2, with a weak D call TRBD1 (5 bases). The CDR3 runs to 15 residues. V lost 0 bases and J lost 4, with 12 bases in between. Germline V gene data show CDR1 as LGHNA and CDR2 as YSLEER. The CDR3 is CASSQDIGGRYGYTF. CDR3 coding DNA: TGCGCCAGCAGCCAAGATATCGGGGGACGCTATGGCTACACCTTC.

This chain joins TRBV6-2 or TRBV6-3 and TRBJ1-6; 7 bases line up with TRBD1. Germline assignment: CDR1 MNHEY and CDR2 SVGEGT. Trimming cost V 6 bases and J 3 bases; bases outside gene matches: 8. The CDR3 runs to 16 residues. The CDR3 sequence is CASSSTGLFYNSPLHF. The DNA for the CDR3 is TGTGCCAGCAGCTCGACAGGGTTATTCTATAATTCACCCCTCCACTTT.

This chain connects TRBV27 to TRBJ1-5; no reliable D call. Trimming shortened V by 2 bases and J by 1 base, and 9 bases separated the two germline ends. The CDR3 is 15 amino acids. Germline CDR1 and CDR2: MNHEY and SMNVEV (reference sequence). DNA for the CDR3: TGTGCCAGCAGTTTAGTCGGGAGGAGCAATCAGCCCCAGCATTTT. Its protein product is CASSLVGRSNQPQHF.

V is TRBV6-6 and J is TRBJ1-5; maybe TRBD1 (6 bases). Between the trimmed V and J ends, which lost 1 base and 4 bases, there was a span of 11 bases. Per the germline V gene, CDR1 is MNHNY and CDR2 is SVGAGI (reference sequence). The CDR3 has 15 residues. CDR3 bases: TGTGCCAGCAGTTACTTCCGACAGGCAAATCAGCCCCAGCATTTT. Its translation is CASSYFRQANQPQHF.

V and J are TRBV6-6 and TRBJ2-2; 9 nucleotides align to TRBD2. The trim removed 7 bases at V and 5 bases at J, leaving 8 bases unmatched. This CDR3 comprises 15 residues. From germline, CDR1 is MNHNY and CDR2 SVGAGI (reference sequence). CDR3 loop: CASTQLAGGTGELFF. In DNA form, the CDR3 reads TGTGCCAGCACCCAACTAGCGGGCGGTACCGGGGAGCTGTTTTTT.

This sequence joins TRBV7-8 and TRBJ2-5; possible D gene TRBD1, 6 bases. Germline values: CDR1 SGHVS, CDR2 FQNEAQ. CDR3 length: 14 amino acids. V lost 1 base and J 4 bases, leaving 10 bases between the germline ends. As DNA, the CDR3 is TGTGCCAGCAGCTTAGTGGGGGCGACAGAGACCCAGTACTTC. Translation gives CASSLVGATETQYF.

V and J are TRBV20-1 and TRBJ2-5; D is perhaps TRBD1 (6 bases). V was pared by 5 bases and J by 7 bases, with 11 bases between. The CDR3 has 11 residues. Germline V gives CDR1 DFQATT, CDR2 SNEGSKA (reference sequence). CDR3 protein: CSAGLGGTQYF. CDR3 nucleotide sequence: TGCAGTGCTGGCTTAGGGGGGACCCAGTACTTC.

CDR3 DNA sequence: TGTGCCAGCGGGAAACAGGGGCTGGTAAACGAAAAACTGTTTTTT. This translates into CASGKQGLVNEKLFF. This chain connects TRBV28 to TRBJ1-4; 7 positions agree with TRBD1. The CDR3 has 15 amino acids. J was trimmed by 8 bases and V by 8 bases; bases with no gene match: 14. Germline V gene sequence: CDR1 MDHEN, CDR2 SYDVKM.

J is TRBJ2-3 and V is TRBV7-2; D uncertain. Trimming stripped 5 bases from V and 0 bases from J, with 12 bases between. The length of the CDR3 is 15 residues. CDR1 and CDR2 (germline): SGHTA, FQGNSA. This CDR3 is CASSLRHPSTDTQYF. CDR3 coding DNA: TGTGCCAGCAGCCTAAGACATCCTAGCACAGATACGCAGTATTTT. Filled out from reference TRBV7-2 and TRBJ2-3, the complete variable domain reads GAGVSQSPSNKVTEKGKDVELRCDPISGHTALYWYRQSLGQGLEFLIYFQGNSAPDKSGLPSDRFSAERTGGSVSTLTIQRTQQEDSAVYLCASSLRHPSTDTQYFGPGTRLTVL.

In DNA, the CDR3 is TGTGCCAGCAGCCGGATGGGCGATACGCAGTATTTT. It encodes CASSRMGDTQYF. The rearrangement links TRBV9 to TRBJ2-3; no clear D gene. Between the trimmed V and J ends, which lost 4 bases and 6 bases, there was a span of 9 bases. The germline V gene encodes CDR1 SGDLS and CDR2 YYNGEE. The CDR3 length is 12 residues.

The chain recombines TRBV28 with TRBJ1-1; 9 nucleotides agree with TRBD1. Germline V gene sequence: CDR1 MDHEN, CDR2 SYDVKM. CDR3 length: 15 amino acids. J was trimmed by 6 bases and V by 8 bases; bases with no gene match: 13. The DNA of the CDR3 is TGTGCCAGCTCGACTGGAGGACAGGGGACGGCTGAAGCTTTCTTT. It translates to CASSTGGQGTAEAFF.